The TCR beta chain under discussion was sequenced for a study of blood T cell repertoires in COVID-19. Study-wide context: COVID-19 samples, acute and convalescent, were from the United States, Italy and Spain.

As originally analysed: Amplification from reference gene primers served as the basis for estimated nucleated cell counts. This table comes from immunoSEQ multiplex PCR, and its TCRdb copy is limited to in-frame clones, with some not included. V, J and clone size are those of that table, while D and trimming were read from the DNA. The sample consists of 300,000 to 400,000 clones, roughly 90% of them appearing once. Seattle researchers signed up patients amid active infection and tracked them longitudinally. This clone came up a few times. Sequencing was done on a sample of peripheral blood. This sequence was found in a man between 25 and 39 years old with COVID-19, enrolled during active disease.

The CDR3 bases are TGTGCCAGCAGCTCAACGGGCGAGCAGTACTTC. Amino acids: CASSSTGEQYF. V usage is TRBV11-3 and J usage is TRBJ2-7; D ambiguous. The germline CDR1 and CDR2 sequences are SGHNT and YENEEA. The ends were cut back, 4 bases at V and 6 bases at J, with 7 bases in the middle. The CDR3 loop spans 11 amino acids. The variable domain in full, completed from reference TRBV11-3 and TRBJ2-7, reads EAGVVQSPRYKIIEKKQPVAFWCNPISGHNTLYWYLQNLGQGPELLIRYENEEAVDDSQLPKDRFSAERLKGVDSTLKIQPAELGDSAVYLCASSSTGEQYFGPGTRLTVT.